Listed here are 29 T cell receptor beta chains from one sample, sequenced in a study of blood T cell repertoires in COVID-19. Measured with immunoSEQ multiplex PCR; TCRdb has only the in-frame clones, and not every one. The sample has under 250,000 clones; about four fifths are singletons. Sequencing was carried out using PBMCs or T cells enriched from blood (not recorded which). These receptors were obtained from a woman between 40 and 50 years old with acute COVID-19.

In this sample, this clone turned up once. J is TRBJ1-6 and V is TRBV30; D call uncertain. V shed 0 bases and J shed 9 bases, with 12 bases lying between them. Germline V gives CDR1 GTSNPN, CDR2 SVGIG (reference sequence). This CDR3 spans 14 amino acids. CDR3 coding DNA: TGTGCCTGGAGTGTAAGTTCTGCCGGTTCACCCCTCCACTTT. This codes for CAWSVSSAGSPLHF.

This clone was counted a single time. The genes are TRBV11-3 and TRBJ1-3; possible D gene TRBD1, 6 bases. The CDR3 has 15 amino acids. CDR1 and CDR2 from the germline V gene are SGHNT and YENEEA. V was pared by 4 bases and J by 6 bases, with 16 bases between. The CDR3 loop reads CASSSGGLGLNTIYF. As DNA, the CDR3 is TGTGCCAGCAGCTCCGGGGGGCTCGGGTTAAACACCATATATTTT. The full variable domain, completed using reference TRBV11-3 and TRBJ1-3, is EAGVVQSPRYKIIEKKQPVAFWCNPISGHNTLYWYLQNLGQGPELLIRYENEEAVDDSQLPKDRFSAERLKGVDSTLKIQPAELGDSAVYLCASSSGGLGLNTIYFGEGSWLTVV.

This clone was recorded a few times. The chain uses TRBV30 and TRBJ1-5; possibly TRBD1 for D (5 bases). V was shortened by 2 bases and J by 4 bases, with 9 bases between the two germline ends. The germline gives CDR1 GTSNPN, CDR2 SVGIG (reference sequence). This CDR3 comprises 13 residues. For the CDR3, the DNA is TGTGCCTGGAGTCCAGGGTGGAATCAGCCCCAGCATTTT. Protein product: CAWSPGWNQPQHF.

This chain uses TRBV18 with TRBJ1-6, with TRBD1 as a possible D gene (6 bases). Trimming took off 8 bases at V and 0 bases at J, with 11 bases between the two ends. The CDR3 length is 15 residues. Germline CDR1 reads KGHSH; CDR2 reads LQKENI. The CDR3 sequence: CASASDSSYNSPLHF. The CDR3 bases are TGTGCCAGCGCATCGGACAGCTCCTATAATTCACCCCTCCACTTT. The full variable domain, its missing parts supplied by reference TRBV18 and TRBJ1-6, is NAGVMQNPRHLVRRRGQEARLRCSPMKGHSHVYWYRQLPEEGLKFMVYLQKENIIDESGMPKERFSAEFPKEGPSILRIQQVVRGDSAAYFCASASDSSYNSPLHFGNGTRLTVT.

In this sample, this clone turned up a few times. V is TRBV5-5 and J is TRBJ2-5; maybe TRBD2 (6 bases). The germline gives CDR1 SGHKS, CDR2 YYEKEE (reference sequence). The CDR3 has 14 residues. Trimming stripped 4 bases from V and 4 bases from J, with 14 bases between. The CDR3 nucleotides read TGTGCCAGCAGCGCCCGGCCAGCGGGAGAGACCCAGTACTTC. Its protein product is CASSARPAGETQYF.

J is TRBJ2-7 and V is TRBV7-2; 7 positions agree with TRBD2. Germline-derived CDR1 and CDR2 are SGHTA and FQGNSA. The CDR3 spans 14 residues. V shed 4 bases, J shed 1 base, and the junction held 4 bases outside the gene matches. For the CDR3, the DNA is TGTGCCAGCAGCTCTCGGGGAGGGTCCTACGAGCAGTACTTC. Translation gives CASSSRGGSYEQYF.

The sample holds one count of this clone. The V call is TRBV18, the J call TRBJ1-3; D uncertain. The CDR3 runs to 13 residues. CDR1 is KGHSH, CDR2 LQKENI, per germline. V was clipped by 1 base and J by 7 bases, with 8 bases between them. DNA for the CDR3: TGTGCCAGCTCACCACAGGCGGAGAACACCATATATTTT. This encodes CASSPQAENTIYF.

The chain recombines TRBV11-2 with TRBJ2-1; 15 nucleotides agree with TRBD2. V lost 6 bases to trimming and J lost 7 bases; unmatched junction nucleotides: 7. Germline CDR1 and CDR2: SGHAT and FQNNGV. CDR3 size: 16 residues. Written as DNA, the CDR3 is TGTGCCAGCAGACCCGGACTAGCGGGAGGGCGGAATGAGCAGTTCTTC. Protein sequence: CASRPGLAGGRNEQFF.

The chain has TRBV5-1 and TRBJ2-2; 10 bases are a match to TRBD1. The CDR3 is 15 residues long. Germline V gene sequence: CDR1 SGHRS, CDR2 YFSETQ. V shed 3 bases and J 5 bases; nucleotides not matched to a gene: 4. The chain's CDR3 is CASSSGQGDTGELFF. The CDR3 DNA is TGCGCCAGCAGCTCAGGACAGGGGGATACCGGGGAGCTGTTTTTT.

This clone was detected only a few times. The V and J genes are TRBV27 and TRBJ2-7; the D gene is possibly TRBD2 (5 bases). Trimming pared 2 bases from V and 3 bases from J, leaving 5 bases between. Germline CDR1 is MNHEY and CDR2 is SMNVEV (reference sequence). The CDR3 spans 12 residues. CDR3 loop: CASSLEGYEQYF. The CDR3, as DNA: TGTGCCAGCAGTTTAGAGGGCTACGAGCAGTACTTC.

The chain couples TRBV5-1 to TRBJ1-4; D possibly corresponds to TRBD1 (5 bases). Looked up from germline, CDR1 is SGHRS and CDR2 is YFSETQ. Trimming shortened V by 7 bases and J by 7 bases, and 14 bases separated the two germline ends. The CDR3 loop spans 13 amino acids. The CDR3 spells CASRILQGEKLFF. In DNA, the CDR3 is TGCGCCAGCCGGATCCTTCAGGGTGAAAAACTGTTTTTT.

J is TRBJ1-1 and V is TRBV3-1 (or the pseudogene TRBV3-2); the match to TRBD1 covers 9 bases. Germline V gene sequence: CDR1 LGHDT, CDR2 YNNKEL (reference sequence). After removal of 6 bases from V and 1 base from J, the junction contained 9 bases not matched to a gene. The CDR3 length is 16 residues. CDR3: CASRPRPGQGNTEAFF. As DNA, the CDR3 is TGTGCCAGCAGACCACGTCCGGGACAGGGGAACACTGAAGCTTTCTTT.

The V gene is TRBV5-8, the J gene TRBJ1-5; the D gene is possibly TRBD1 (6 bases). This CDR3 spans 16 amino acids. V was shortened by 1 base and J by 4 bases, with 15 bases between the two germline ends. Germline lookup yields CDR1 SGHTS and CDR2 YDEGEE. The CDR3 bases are TGTGCCAGCAGCTTGTACCGGGGGGGCGCGAATCAGCCCCAGCATTTT. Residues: CASSLYRGGANQPQHF.

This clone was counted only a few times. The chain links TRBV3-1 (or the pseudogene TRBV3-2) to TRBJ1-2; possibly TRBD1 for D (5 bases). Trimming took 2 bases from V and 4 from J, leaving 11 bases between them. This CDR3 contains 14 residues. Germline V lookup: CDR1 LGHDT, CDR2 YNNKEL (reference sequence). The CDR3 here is CASSQSGPLYGYTF. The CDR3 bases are TGTGCCAGCAGCCAATCAGGGCCCCTCTATGGCTACACCTTC.

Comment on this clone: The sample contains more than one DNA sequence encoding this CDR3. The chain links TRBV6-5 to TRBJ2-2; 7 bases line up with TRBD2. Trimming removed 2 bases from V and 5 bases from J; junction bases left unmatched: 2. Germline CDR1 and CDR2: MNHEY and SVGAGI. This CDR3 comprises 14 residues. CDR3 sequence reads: CASSYLAATGELFF. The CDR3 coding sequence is TGTGCCAGCAGTTACCTAGCGGCTACCGGGGAGCTGTTTTTT.

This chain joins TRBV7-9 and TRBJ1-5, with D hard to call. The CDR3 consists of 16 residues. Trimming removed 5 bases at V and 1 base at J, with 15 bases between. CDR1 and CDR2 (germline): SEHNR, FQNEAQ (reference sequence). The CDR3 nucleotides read TGTGCCAGCAGCCACGAGCGGTCAGGCAGCAATCAGCCCCAGCATTTT. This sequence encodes CASSHERSGSNQPQHF.

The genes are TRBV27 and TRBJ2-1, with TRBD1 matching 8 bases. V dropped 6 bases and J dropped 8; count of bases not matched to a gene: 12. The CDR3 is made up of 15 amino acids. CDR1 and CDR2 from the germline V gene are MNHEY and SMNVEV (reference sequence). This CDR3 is CASSTIGTGNYEQFF. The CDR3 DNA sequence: TGTGCCAGCAGCACAATCGGGACAGGTAACTATGAGCAGTTCTTC.

CDR3 amino acids: CATAPGSSYEQYF. The CDR3 DNA reads TGTGCCACCGCCCCGGGAAGCTCCTACGAGCAGTACTTC. The gene calls are TRBV7-2 and TRBJ2-7; a possible D gene is TRBD2 (5 bases). The CDR3 is 13 amino acids. CDR1 is SGHTA, CDR2 FQGNSA, per germline. Trimming shortened V by 10 bases and J by 0 bases, and 13 bases separated the two germline ends.

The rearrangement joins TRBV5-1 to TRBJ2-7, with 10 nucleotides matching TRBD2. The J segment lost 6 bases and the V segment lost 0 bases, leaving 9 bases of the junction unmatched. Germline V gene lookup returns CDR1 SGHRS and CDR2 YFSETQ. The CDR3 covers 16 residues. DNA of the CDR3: TGCGCCAGCAGCTTGGAAGGGCTAGCGGGGGTTCGCGAGCAGTACTTC. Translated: CASSLEGLAGVREQYF.

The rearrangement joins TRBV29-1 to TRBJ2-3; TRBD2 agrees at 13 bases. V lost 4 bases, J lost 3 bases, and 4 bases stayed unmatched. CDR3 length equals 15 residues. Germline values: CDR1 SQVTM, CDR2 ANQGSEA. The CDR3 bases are TGCAGCGTTGGACTAGCGGGAGGATCGACAGATACGCAGTATTTT. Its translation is CSVGLAGGSTDTQYF.

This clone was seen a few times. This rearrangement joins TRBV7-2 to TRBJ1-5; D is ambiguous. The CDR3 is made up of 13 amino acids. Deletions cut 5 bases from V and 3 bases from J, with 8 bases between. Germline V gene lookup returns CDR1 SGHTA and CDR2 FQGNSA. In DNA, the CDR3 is TGTGCCAGCAGCCGGGTCTTCAATCAGCCCCAGCATTTT. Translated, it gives CASSRVFNQPQHF.

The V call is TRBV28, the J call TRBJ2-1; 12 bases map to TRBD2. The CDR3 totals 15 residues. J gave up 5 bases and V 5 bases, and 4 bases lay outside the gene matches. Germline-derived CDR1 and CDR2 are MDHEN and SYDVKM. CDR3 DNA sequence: TGTGCCAGCAGTCGGCGGACTAGCGGGAACAATGAGCAGTTCTTC. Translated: CASSRRTSGNNEQFF.

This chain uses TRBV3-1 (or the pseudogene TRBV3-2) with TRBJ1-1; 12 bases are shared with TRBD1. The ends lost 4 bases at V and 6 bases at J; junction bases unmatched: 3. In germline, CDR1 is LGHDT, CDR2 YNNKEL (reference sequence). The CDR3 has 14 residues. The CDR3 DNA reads TGTGCCAGCAGCCTGGGACAGGGGGCGGCTGAAGCTTTCTTT. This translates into CASSLGQGAAEAFF.

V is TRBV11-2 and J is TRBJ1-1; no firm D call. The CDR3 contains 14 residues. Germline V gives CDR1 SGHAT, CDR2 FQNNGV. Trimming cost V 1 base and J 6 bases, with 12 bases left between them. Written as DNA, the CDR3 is TGTGCCAGCAGCTTAGTCCGAAGCCGCCCTGAAGCTTTCTTT. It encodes CASSLVRSRPEAFF.

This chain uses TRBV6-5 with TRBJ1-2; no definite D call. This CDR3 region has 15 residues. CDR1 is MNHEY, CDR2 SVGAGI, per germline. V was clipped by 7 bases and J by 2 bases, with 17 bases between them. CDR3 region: CASTLDSAANYGYTF. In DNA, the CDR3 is TGTGCCAGCACCCTAGACTCCGCCGCGAACTATGGCTACACCTTC.

The CDR3 here is CASSIFGTGDTEAFF. CDR3 bases: TGTGCCAGTAGTATTTTCGGGACAGGCGACACTGAAGCTTTCTTT. The J gene is TRBJ1-1, the V gene TRBV19; 8 bases line up with TRBD1. V lost 3 bases and J lost 3; bases outside the gene matches: 6. CDR1 and CDR2 (germline): LNHDA, SQIVND (reference sequence). This CDR3 has 15 residues.

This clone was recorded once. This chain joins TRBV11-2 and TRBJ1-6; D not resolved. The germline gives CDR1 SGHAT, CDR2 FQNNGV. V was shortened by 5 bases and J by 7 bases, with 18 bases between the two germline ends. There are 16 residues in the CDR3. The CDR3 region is CASSLGLGRGNSPLHF. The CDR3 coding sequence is TGTGCCAGCAGCCTGGGCCTCGGACGGGGAAATTCACCCCTCCACTTT. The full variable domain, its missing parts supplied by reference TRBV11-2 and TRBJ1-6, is EAGVAQSPRYKIIEKRQSVAFWCNPISGHATLYWYQQILGQGPKLLIQFQNNGVVDDSQLPKDRFSAERLKGVDSTLKIQPAKLEDSAVYLCASSLGLGRGNSPLHFGNGTRLTVT.

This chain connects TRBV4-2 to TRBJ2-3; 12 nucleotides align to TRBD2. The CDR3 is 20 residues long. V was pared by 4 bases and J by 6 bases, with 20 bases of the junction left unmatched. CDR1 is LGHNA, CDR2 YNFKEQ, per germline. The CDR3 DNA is TGTGCCAGCAGCCGTACGACGCCGGGACTAGCGGGCCCCGATCGCGATACGCAGTATTTT. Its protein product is CASSRTTPGLAGPDRDTQYF.

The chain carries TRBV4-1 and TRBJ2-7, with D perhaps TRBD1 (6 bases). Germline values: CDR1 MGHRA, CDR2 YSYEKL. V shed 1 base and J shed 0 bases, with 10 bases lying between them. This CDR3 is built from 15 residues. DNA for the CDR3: TGCGCCAGCAGCCAAGGGCAGGGGATCTCCTACGAGCAGTACTTC. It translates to CASSQGQGISYEQYF.